One sample yielded the 32 T cell receptor beta chains listed below, sequenced in a study of T cell repertoires in cytomegalovirus infection. TCRdb re-analysed the reads in MiXCR, keeping a single row per CDR3 protein. The table shows approximately 250,000 distinct CDR3 sequences, with roughly 22% occurring only once. Material for sequencing was CD8+ T cells from PBMCs. The receptor set was obtained from a human donor in good health (CMV status not recorded). Some clones in this sample may be carry-over from other donors' samples.

The chain links TRBV9 to TRBJ2-7; D perhaps matches TRBD2 (6 bases). CDR3 length: 19 residues. Deletions cut 0 bases from V and 5 bases from J, with 27 bases between. The germline V gene has CDR1 SGDLS and CDR2 YYNGEE. The CDR3 sequence: CASSVEEGLWTRVGDEQYF. Here the CDR3 DNA reads TGTGCCAGCAGCGTAGAGGAGGGTTTGTGGACCCGTGTGGGAGACGAGCAGTACTTC.

V usage is TRBV7-6 and J usage is TRBJ2-1; D gene ambiguous. There are 14 residues in the CDR3. V was trimmed by 2 bases and J by 7 bases, leaving 12 bases between them. Germline CDR1 is SGHVS and CDR2 is FNYEAQ. The CDR3 loop reads CASSLSGSGNEQFF. The CDR3 DNA is TGTGCCAGCAGCTTATCCGGGTCTGGGAATGAGCAGTTCTTC.

The chain has TRBV7-9 and TRBJ2-6, with a weak D call TRBD1 (6 bases). The CDR3 has 21 amino acids. Germline assignment: CDR1 SEHNR and CDR2 FQNEAQ (reference sequence). Trimming cost V 1 base and J 0 bases, with 22 bases left between them. CDR3 residues: CASSLGPPEQGAISGANVLTF. CDR3 DNA sequence: TGTGCCAGCAGCTTAGGCCCCCCCGAACAGGGAGCGATCTCTGGGGCCAACGTCCTGACTTTC.

The chain carries TRBV7-9 and TRBJ2-5; a possible D gene is TRBD1 (5 bases). V gave up 4 bases and J gave up 4 bases, with 19 bases separating them. CDR3 length equals 16 residues. CDR1 is SEHNR, CDR2 FQNEAQ, per germline (reference sequence). For the CDR3, the DNA is TGTGCCAGCAGCTCTGGGGCAGGGCGCCAAGGAGAGACCCAGTACTTC. Its translation: CASSSGAGRQGETQYF.

The chain recombines TRBV19 with TRBJ2-1; maybe TRBD2 (6 bases). The CDR3 contains 15 residues. V was cut by 3 bases and J by 4 bases, with 13 bases left in between. The V gene's germline CDR1 is LNHDA and CDR2 SQIVND (reference sequence). The CDR3 DNA reads as TGTGCCAGTAGTATTGGTGGGGGGATTTACAATGAGCAGTTCTTC. Protein product: CASSIGGGIYNEQFF.

This clonotype appeared a few times. The V gene is TRBV7-6, the J gene TRBJ1-1; tentative D call: TRBD1 (5 bases). Germline values: CDR1 SGHVS, CDR2 FNYEAQ. The V end lost 8 bases, the J end lost 1 base, and 17 bases lay between the germline ends. CDR3 length: 15 residues. The CDR3 sequence: CASRGDLAGNTEAFF. CDR3 nucleotides: TGTGCCAGCCGGGGGGACTTGGCGGGGAACACTGAAGCTTTCTTT.

This clonotype was counted a few times. The chain combines TRBV20-1 with TRBJ2-5; D remains unclear. This CDR3 is built from 13 residues. The germline gives CDR1 DFQATT, CDR2 SNEGSKA (reference sequence). V lost 0 bases to trimming and J lost 4 bases, with 9 bases between them. CDR3 in amino acids: CSARDPGGETQYF. The CDR3 bases are TGCAGTGCTAGAGATCCGGGCGGAGAGACCCAGTACTTC.

About this clonotype: This sequence may be a read error, since a much larger clone differs from it by one base. The chain recombines TRBV5-4 with TRBJ1-4, with no clear D. Germline V gives CDR1 SGHNT, CDR2 YYREEE (reference sequence). The CDR3 is 15 amino acids. CDR3 amino acids: CASSLTTSTNEKPFF. CDR3 bases: TGTGCCAGCAGCCTCACCACGTCAACTAATGAAAAACCGTTTTTT.

The chain is built from TRBV7-3 and TRBJ2-2, with a possible D match to TRBD2 (6 bases). V shed 5 bases and J shed 4 bases, with 8 bases lying between them. CDR1 SGHTA and CDR2 FQGTGA come from the germline V gene. This CDR3 region has 13 residues. CDR3 residues: CASSEGLTGELFF. The CDR3 DNA is TGTGCCAGCAGCGAGGGACTCACCGGGGAGCTGTTTTTT.

This clonotype was recorded a few times. This chain uses TRBV6-5 with TRBJ2-6; D unclear. Germline V gives CDR1 MNHEY, CDR2 SVGAGI. The V end was cut by 6 bases, the J end by 0 bases, with 12 bases between. CDR3 size: 16 residues. Here the CDR3 reads CASRELANSGANVLTF. The CDR3 DNA reads TGTGCCAGCAGAGAGTTGGCCAACTCTGGGGCCAACGTCCTGACTTTC.

The chain employs TRBV19 and TRBJ1-5; D may be TRBD1 (5 bases). The V end lost 3 bases, the J end lost 7 bases, and 10 bases lay between the germline ends. Germline CDR1 and CDR2: LNHDA and SQIVND (reference sequence). This CDR3 is 13 amino acids long. The CDR3 sequence is CASSIPGEQPQHF. CDR3 bases: TGTGCCAGTAGTATCCCGGGGGAACAGCCCCAGCATTTT.

Of note for this clonotype: This sequence may be a read error, since a much larger clone differs from it by one base. The gene calls are TRBV7-6 and TRBJ2-7; possibly TRBD1 or TRBD2 for D (5 bases each). Looked up from germline, CDR1 is SGHVS and CDR2 is FNYEAQ. Trimming removed 7 bases from V and 1 base from J, with 11 bases in between. This CDR3 region has 13 residues. The CDR3 sequence: CASTGASSYEQYF. The CDR3 region has the DNA TGTGCCAGCACCGGGGCGAGTTCCTACGAGCAGTACTTC.

This clonotype has just one count. This rearrangement joins TRBV28 to TRBJ2-7, with TRBD1 as a possible D gene (7 bases). The V and J ends lost 4 bases and 2 bases respectively, with 21 bases between them. Germline CDR1 reads MDHEN; CDR2 reads SYDVKM. The CDR3 length is 17 residues. The CDR3 DNA follows: TGTGCCAGCAGTTCAAGGCAGGGGGGACGGACTACCTACGAGCAGTACTTC. It is translated as CASSSRQGGRTTYEQYF.

Many counts were recorded for this clonotype. The chain is built from TRBV12-3 or TRBV12-4 and TRBJ2-7; D is ambiguous. V dropped 1 base and J dropped 0 bases, with 7 bases sitting between them. The CDR3 runs 14 residues. In nucleotides, the CDR3 is TGTGCCAGCAGTTTAGAGGCCTTCTCCTACGAGCAGTACTTC. Protein product: CASSLEAFSYEQYF.

This clonotype was seen a handful of times. The CDR3 is CASSSTGFGYEQYF. Written as DNA, the CDR3 is TGTGCCAGCAGCTCGACAGGGTTCGGCTACGAGCAGTACTTC. This chain connects TRBV2 to TRBJ2-7; 7 nucleotides align to TRBD1. The CDR3 contains 14 residues. In germline, CDR1 is SNHLY, CDR2 FYNNEI. J was trimmed by 3 bases and V by 6 bases; bases with no gene match: 8.

The chain links TRBV6-5 to TRBJ2-3; no reliable D call. The germline V gene has CDR1 MNHEY and CDR2 SVGAGI. V gave up 3 bases and J gave up 5 bases, with 12 bases separating them. The CDR3 spans 14 residues. The CDR3 loop reads CASSYASPGDTQYF. In nucleotides, the CDR3 is TGTGCCAGCAGTTATGCGTCCCCGGGAGATACGCAGTATTTT.

CDR3: CASSLPLRRPGTEAFF. CDR3 sequence (DNA): TGTGCCAGCAGCTTGCCCCTGCGACGTCCGGGCACTGAAGCTTTCTTT. The chain is built from TRBV28 and TRBJ1-1; no clear D. Germline V gene data show CDR1 as MDHEN and CDR2 as SYDVKM. Between the trimmed V and J ends, which lost 6 bases and 4 bases, there was a span of 21 bases. The CDR3 totals 16 residues.

This chain uses TRBV28 with TRBJ1-5; 8 nucleotides align to TRBD1. J lost 1 base, V lost 6 bases, and 2 bases had no gene match. CDR1 MDHEN and CDR2 SYDVKM come from the germline V gene. The CDR3 extends over 14 amino acids. The CDR3 is CASRGQGSNQPQHF. The CDR3 bases are TGTGCCAGCAGAGGACAGGGCAGCAATCAGCCCCAGCATTTT.

This clonotype was picked up many times. The chain combines TRBV27 with TRBJ2-5; TRBD1 matches 10 bases. Germline assignment: CDR1 MNHEY and CDR2 SMNVEV (reference sequence). The J segment lost 6 bases and the V segment lost 1 base, leaving 11 bases of the junction unmatched. The CDR3 runs to 17 residues. The CDR3 DNA follows: TGTGCCAGCAGTTTATTAGGATATGGGGACAGGGGACAGACCCAGTACTTC. It codes for CASSLLGYGDRGQTQYF.

This clonotype has just one count. This chain links TRBV12-3 or TRBV12-4 with TRBJ2-1; no firm D call. Trimming removed 5 bases at V and 8 bases at J, with 10 bases between. The CDR3 has 12 residues. The CDR3 here is CASSPYDYEQFF. For the CDR3, the DNA is TGTGCCAGCAGTCCCTACGATTATGAGCAGTTCTTC.

The J gene is TRBJ2-7, the V gene TRBV14; TRBD1 matches 9 bases. The V gene end was trimmed by 1 base and the J gene end by 10 bases; junction bases not matched to a gene: 11. There are 15 residues in the CDR3. Per the germline V gene, CDR1 is SGHDN and CDR2 is FVKESK. CDR3 DNA sequence: TGTGCCAGCAGCCAAGCCCGAGGGGGACAGGGCCTTCAGTACTTC. This translates into CASSQARGGQGLQYF.

This clonotype was found a few times. The chain carries TRBV7-9 and TRBJ2-7; 7 nucleotides align to TRBD1. The V and J ends lost 5 bases and 5 bases, in that order; junction bases with no gene match: 3. There are 12 residues in the CDR3. Germline lookup yields CDR1 SEHNR and CDR2 FQNEAQ (reference sequence). This CDR3 is CASSRTGDEQYF. Written as DNA, the CDR3 is TGTGCCAGCAGCCGCACAGGGGACGAGCAGTACTTC.

The chain carries TRBV11-3 and TRBJ1-6, with a possible D match to TRBD1 (5 bases). The germline V gene encodes CDR1 SGHNT and CDR2 YENEEA. V lost 2 bases, J lost 8 bases, and 7 bases lay in between. The CDR3 sequence is 13 residues long. The CDR3 spells CASSLRGDSPLHF. The CDR3 nucleotides are TGTGCCAGCAGCTTAAGAGGGGATTCACCCCTCCACTTT.

This clonotype was seen a handful of times. The chain links TRBV5-1 to TRBJ2-5; D gene ambiguous. Germline CDR1 is SGHRS and CDR2 is YFSETQ. CDR3 length equals 13 residues. V shed 3 bases and J shed 0 bases, with 6 bases lying between them. The CDR3 DNA reads as TGCGCCAGCAGCTCTCAGGACCAAGAGACCCAGTACTTC. Translating it yields CASSSQDQETQYF.

This clonotype was counted at least ten times. V gene TRBV7-9 combines with J gene TRBJ2-1, with D tentatively TRBD2 (6 bases). The V end was cut by 5 bases, the J end by 7 bases, with 9 bases between. The CDR3 is made up of 12 amino acids. CDR1 and CDR2 (germline): SEHNR, FQNEAQ (reference sequence). The CDR3 protein is CASSMGRNEQFF. In nucleotides, the CDR3 is TGTGCCAGCAGCATGGGGAGGAATGAGCAGTTCTTC.

The chain is built from TRBV4-1 and TRBJ2-2; D is perhaps TRBD2 (6 bases). Trimming pared 1 base from V and 2 bases from J, leaving 11 bases between. From germline, CDR1 is MGHRA and CDR2 YSYEKL. This CDR3 contains 16 residues. The CDR3 sequence: CASSQVRGPNTGELFF. DNA for the CDR3: TGCGCCAGCAGCCAAGTGCGGGGCCCCAACACCGGGGAGCTGTTTTTT.

This clonotype turned up a few times. The chain has TRBV6-1 and TRBJ2-3; no definite D call. The ends were cut back, 5 bases at V and 1 base at J, with 10 bases in the middle. The CDR3 loop spans 14 amino acids. Germline V gene data show CDR1 as MNHNS and CDR2 as SASEGT. For the CDR3, the DNA is TGTGCCAGCAGTTCTGCTCCTGGCACAGATACGCAGTATTTT. Protein sequence: CASSSAPGTDTQYF.

This chain joins TRBV5-4 and TRBJ2-5; D is undetermined. Between the trimmed V and J ends, which lost 0 bases and 5 bases, there was a span of 11 bases. The CDR3 spans 14 residues. Germline CDR1 is SGHNT and CDR2 is YYREEE (reference sequence). CDR3 in amino acids: CASSLALPHETQYF. The CDR3, as DNA: TGTGCCAGCAGCTTGGCCTTGCCGCATGAGACCCAGTACTTC.

This clonotype was observed at least ten times. The chain uses TRBV12-3 or TRBV12-4 and TRBJ2-7; 7 bases fit TRBD2. The CDR3 spans 12 residues. The V gene end was trimmed by 6 bases and the J gene end by 3 bases; junction bases not matched to a gene: 2. CDR3 loop: CASSSGGYEQYF. The CDR3 nucleotides read TGTGCCAGCAGCTCGGGGGGCTACGAGCAGTACTTC.

This clonotype has only a few counts. The gene calls are TRBV12-3 or TRBV12-4 and TRBJ1-5; TRBD1 matches 8 bases. J lost 7 bases, V lost 1 base, and 3 bases had no gene match. There are 14 residues in the CDR3. The CDR3 region is CASSLVAGGQPQHF. The CDR3, as DNA: TGTGCCAGCAGTTTAGTGGCAGGGGGCCAGCCCCAGCATTTT.

To note about this clonotype: A much larger clone is a single base away; this may be a read error. V and J are TRBV7-2 and TRBJ2-1, with D perhaps TRBD2 (6 bases). V was trimmed by 5 bases and J by 9 bases, leaving 23 bases between them. There are 16 residues in the CDR3. Germline V CDR1 and CDR2: SGHTA, FQGNSA. The CDR3 sequence: CASSLGVAAGPVEQFF. CDR3 DNA sequence: TGTGCCAGCAGCCTCGGTGTGGCGGCGGGGCCTGTTGAGCAGTTCTTC.

The table lists this clonotype with many counts. The chain combines TRBV28 with TRBJ2-1; weak D call: TRBD1 (5 bases). Germline lookup yields CDR1 MDHEN and CDR2 SYDVKM. V was trimmed by 5 bases and J by 5 bases, leaving 16 bases between them. The CDR3 is made up of 15 amino acids. As DNA, the CDR3 is TGTGCCAGCAGTCACCGTTTCCGACAGAACAATGAGCAGTTCTTC. Translation gives CASSHRFRQNNEQFF.